This TCR beta chain is drawn from a study of blood T cell repertoires in COVID-19. In the source study's methods: Reference gene primer amplification yielded estimated nucleated cell counts. TCRdb keeps only in-frame clones here, not all; method: immunoSEQ multiplex PCR. V and J calls and clone size are given by that table; D and trimming were obtained from the DNA. The data hold 150,000 or so clones, with under 90% observed a single time. J lost 6 bases, V lost 7 bases, and 10 bases had no gene match. This CDR3 spans 14 amino acids. Germline loops: CDR1 MNHEY, CDR2 SVGAGI. Individuals aged about 18 to 89 years were recruited from 24 US areas. Participant reports of clinical history set cohort assignment.

The rearrangement uses TRBV6-5 and TRBJ1-1, with 8 bases identical to TRBD1. This clonotype originated in a woman in her fifties or sixties who had recovered from COVID-19. Sequencing was performed on PBMCs or T cells enriched from blood (not recorded which). CDR3 region: CASKTNQGAAEAFF. The CDR3 coding sequence is TGTGCCAGCAAGACGAATCAGGGGGCCGCTGAAGCTTTCTTT.